The clone carrying this TCR beta chain came up a few times. Its antigen is still unknown. The sample is drawn from a study of T cell repertoires in cytomegalovirus infection. As for the study in general: Public TCR beta signature analysis indicated the presence of both CMV infection and matching HLA type.

TCRdb called the reads again in MiXCR, with one record for every CDR3 protein. The sample gives roughly 920,000 distinct CDR3 sequences, roughly 31% of which show up once; around an eighth is in the top ten. Points from the study as a whole: Of the TCR beta families, the public ones yielded a cumulative frequency that identified carriers of CMV plus the relevant HLA. CMV-specific TCR beta clonotypes restricted by HLA-C were the ones dominating the ex vivo response.

This CDR3 is 15 amino acids long. V was trimmed by 5 bases and J by 10 bases, leaving 21 bases between them. Looked up from germline, CDR1 is MDHEN and CDR2 is SYDVKM. The chain has TRBV28 and TRBJ2-1; D ambiguous. This sample comprised cultured CD8+ T cells from PBMCs, obtained from culture after CMV antigen stimulation. This sequence originates from a human donor in good health (CMV status not recorded). Some clones in this sample may be carry-over from other donors' samples. The CDR3 loop reads CASSLFRAQPAEQFF. In DNA, the CDR3 is TGTGCCAGCAGTCTCTTCCGGGCCCAGCCCGCGGAGCAGTTCTTC.